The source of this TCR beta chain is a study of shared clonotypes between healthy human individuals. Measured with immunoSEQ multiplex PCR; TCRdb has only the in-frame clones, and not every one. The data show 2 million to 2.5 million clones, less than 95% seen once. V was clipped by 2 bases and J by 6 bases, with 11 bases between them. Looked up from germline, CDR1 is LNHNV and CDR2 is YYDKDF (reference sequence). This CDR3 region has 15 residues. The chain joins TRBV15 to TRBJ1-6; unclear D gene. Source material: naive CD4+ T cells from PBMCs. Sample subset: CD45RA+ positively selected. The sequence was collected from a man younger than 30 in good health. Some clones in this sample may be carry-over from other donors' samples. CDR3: CATSRIPQTNSPLHF. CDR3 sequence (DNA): TGTGCCACCAGCAGAATCCCACAGACTAATTCACCCCTCCACTTT. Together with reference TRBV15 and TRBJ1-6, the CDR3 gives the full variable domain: DAMVIQNPRYQVTQFGKPVTLSCSQTLNHNVMYWYQQKSSQAPKLLFHYYDKDFNNEADTPDNFQSRRPNTSFCFLDIRSPGLGDTAMYLCATSRIPQTNSPLHFGNGTRLTVT.